These 25 T cell receptor beta chains came from one sample sequenced in a study of blood T cells in healthy people across ages. A sample-barcoded 5' primer and a J-beta primer mix were used in a second PCR of roughly 7 to 11 cycles. TCRdb ran MiXCR on the 5' RACE reads and lists one entry per CDR3 protein. This table has 750,000 to 950,000 distinct CDR3 sequences, approximately 53% appearing once. Source material: blood. These TCRs come from an elderly man in good health.

This clonotype came up once. The gene calls are TRBV7-9 and TRBJ2-3; a possible D gene is TRBD2 (7 bases). Germline V gene sequence: CDR1 SEHNR, CDR2 FQNEAQ (reference sequence). There are 17 residues in the CDR3. V was cut by 2 bases and J by 14 bases, with 29 bases left in between. The CDR3 sequence: CASSLIRGGIQHRYAYF. CDR3 nucleotides: TGTGCCAGCAGCTTAATAAGGGGGGGGATTCAGCACAGATACGCGTATTTT.

This clonotype came up once. The CDR3 DNA sequence: TGCGCCAGCCGGGACCCGAGCTCCTACAATGAGCAGTTCTTC. Protein sequence: CASRDPSSYNEQFF. The chain recombines TRBV5-1 with TRBJ2-1; D tentatively fits TRBD1 or TRBD2 (5 bases each). This CDR3 has 14 residues. The germline V gene has CDR1 SGHRS and CDR2 YFSETQ. The V and J ends lost 7 bases and 0 bases respectively, with 11 bases between them.

This clonotype was detected a few times. V gene TRBV4-1 combines with J gene TRBJ1-2, with D hard to call. Germline-derived CDR1 and CDR2 are MGHRA and YSYEKL. The CDR3 is 15 amino acids. Deletions cut 0 bases from V and 4 bases from J, with 12 bases between. The CDR3 coding sequence is TGCGCCAGCAGCCAAGACGAATCCAGGACCTATGGCTACACCTTC. Its translation is CASSQDESRTYGYTF.

V is TRBV20-1 and J is TRBJ2-3; 8 nucleotides align to TRBD2. The trim removed 6 bases at V and 2 bases at J, leaving 7 bases unmatched. This CDR3 has 14 residues. Germline-derived CDR1 and CDR2 are DFQATT and SNEGSKA (reference sequence). The CDR3, as DNA: TGCAGTGCCCCACAGACTAGCGCCACAGATACGCAGTATTTT. Residues: CSAPQTSATDTQYF.

This clonotype has more than one count but fewer than ten. The CDR3 is CASSVGREETQYF. In nucleotides, the CDR3 is TGTGCCAGCAGCGTAGGAAGGGAAGAGACCCAGTACTTC. The chain combines TRBV9 with TRBJ2-5; D gene unclear. Germline CDR1 is SGDLS and CDR2 is YYNGEE. V lost 0 bases to trimming and J lost 3 bases, with 6 bases between them. The CDR3 consists of 13 residues.

The chain is built from TRBV10-3 and TRBJ2-7; D may match TRBD1 or TRBD2 (8 bases each). Germline CDR1 and CDR2: ENHRY and SYGVKD. This CDR3 spans 16 amino acids. V was trimmed by 2 bases and J by 4 bases, leaving 18 bases between them. CDR3 sequence reads: CAISEKGSGTGYEQYF. CDR3 coding DNA: TGTGCCATCAGTGAGAAGGGTAGCGGGACAGGATACGAGCAGTACTTC.

The chain has TRBV29-1 and TRBJ1-2, with 9 bases aligning to TRBD1. Germline CDR1 is SQVTM and CDR2 is ANQGSEA. V dropped 0 bases and J dropped 4; count of bases not matched to a gene: 6. The CDR3 sequence is 15 residues long. The CDR3 region has the DNA TGCAGCGTTGAAGAATGGGACAGGGCTTCCTATGGCTACACCTTC. It specifies CSVEEWDRASYGYTF.

The genes are TRBV29-1 and TRBJ1-1, with 12 bases aligning to TRBD1. The CDR3 loop spans 14 amino acids. The V gene end was trimmed by 4 bases and the J gene end by 6 bases; junction bases not matched to a gene: 6. CDR1 and CDR2 (germline): SQVTM, ANQGSEA. This chain's CDR3 is CSVGRDRGLAEAFF. In DNA, the CDR3 is TGCAGCGTTGGCCGGGACAGGGGGCTCGCTGAAGCTTTCTTT.

In this sample, this clonotype turned up a few times. The rearrangement joins TRBV7-2 to TRBJ2-7; TRBD2 matches 16 bases. V lost 3 bases and J lost 1; bases outside the gene matches: 9. Germline-derived CDR1 and CDR2 are SGHTA and FQGNSA. CDR3 size: 19 residues. In DNA, the CDR3 is TGTGCCAGCAGCTTTTCCGGGACTAGCGGGAGGGCGTCTTCCTACGAGCAGTACTTC. It encodes CASSFSGTSGRASSYEQYF.

This clonotype was counted only a few times. This sequence joins TRBV7-2 and TRBJ2-3, with TRBD2 matching 8 bases. V gave up 6 bases and J gave up 4 bases; unmatched junction bases: 0. This CDR3 region has 12 residues. In germline, CDR1 is SGHTA, CDR2 FQGNSA. CDR3 amino acids: CASRGLADTQYF. Here the CDR3 DNA reads TGTGCCAGCAGGGGACTAGCAGATACGCAGTATTTT.

The table lists this clonotype with a few counts. V gene TRBV14 combines with J gene TRBJ2-1; TRBD2 matches at 11 bases. The CDR3 covers 16 residues. In germline, CDR1 is SGHDN, CDR2 FVKESK. J lost 3 bases, V lost 4 bases, and 5 bases had no gene match. CDR3 sequence reads: CASSPTSGNIYNEQFF. CDR3 sequence (DNA): TGTGCCAGCAGCCCGACTAGCGGGAATATCTACAATGAGCAGTTCTTC.

Only a few counts were recorded for this clonotype. The gene calls are TRBV7-9 and TRBJ2-5, with TRBD2 matching 13 bases. The trim removed 1 base at V and 11 bases at J, leaving 13 bases unmatched. Per germline, CDR1 SEHNR and CDR2 FQNEAQ (reference sequence). The CDR3 contains 17 residues. The CDR3 DNA follows: TGTGCCAGCAGCTTAGAGCGAGGACTAGCGGGAGTCAGAGAGCAGTACTTC. Encoded protein: CASSLERGLAGVREQYF.

The rearrangement links TRBV7-2 to TRBJ2-7; 8 positions agree with TRBD1. The CDR3 consists of 16 residues. V shed 3 bases, J shed 6 bases, and the junction held 13 bases outside the gene matches. CDR1 is SGHTA and CDR2 is FQGNSA in the germline V gene. CDR3: CASSFPPRQGMGEQYF. DNA for the CDR3: TGTGCCAGCAGCTTCCCTCCCCGACAGGGGATGGGCGAGCAGTACTTC.

The chain recombines TRBV12-3 or TRBV12-4 with TRBJ2-5; D not certain. V lost 5 bases, J lost 2 bases, and 21 bases lay in between. The CDR3 is made up of 17 amino acids. DNA for the CDR3: TGTGCCAGCAGTCTAGGCGTGTCAGTGCCCGTTCAAGAGACCCAGTACTTC. This translates into CASSLGVSVPVQETQYF.

This clonotype came up once. The chain combines TRBV9 with TRBJ2-7; D ambiguous. CDR3 length: 14 amino acids. The V and J ends lost 5 bases and 4 bases respectively, with 16 bases between them. CDR1 is SGDLS and CDR2 is YYNGEE in the germline V gene. This CDR3 reads CASRDLRSLYEQYF. The CDR3 bases are TGTGCCAGCAGAGACCTTCGGAGCCTGTACGAGCAGTACTTC.

This clonotype was found a few times. The chain couples TRBV5-1 to TRBJ1-1, with D perhaps matching TRBD1 (5 bases). The germline V and J ends were trimmed by 5 bases and 5 bases, with 16 bases remaining between them. CDR3 length: 14 residues. Germline CDR1 and CDR2: SGHRS and YFSETQ. The CDR3 DNA sequence: TGCGCCAGCAGTTCTCAGGGAGGAAGGACTGAAGCTTTCTTT. Its translation is CASSSQGGRTEAFF. Drawing the rest from reference TRBV5-1 and TRBJ1-1, the complete variable domain is KAGVTQTPRYLIKTRGQQVTLSCSPISGHRSVSWYQQTPGQGLQFLFEYFSETQRNKGNFPGRFSGRQFSNSRSEMNVSTLELGDSALYLCASSSQGGRTEAFFGQGTRLTVV.

The chain combines TRBV9 with TRBJ2-4; 8 bases line up with TRBD1. CDR1 and CDR2 (germline): SGDLS, YYNGEE. V lost 5 bases and J lost 3; bases outside the gene matches: 7. The CDR3 length is 15 residues. CDR3: CASSRTGLGKNIQYF. DNA of the CDR3: TGTGCCAGCAGTCGGACAGGGTTAGGCAAAAACATTCAGTACTTC.

Only one count was recorded for this clonotype. The V gene is TRBV20-1, the J gene TRBJ2-1; TRBD1 is a possible D gene (6 bases). Per the germline V gene, CDR1 is DFQATT and CDR2 is SNEGSKA (reference sequence). V dropped 5 bases and J dropped 3 bases, with 14 bases sitting between them. This CDR3 has 14 amino acids. This CDR3 reads CSAVISRGYNEQFF. The CDR3 DNA is TGCAGTGCTGTTATCTCCAGGGGCTACAATGAGCAGTTCTTC.

The CDR3 DNA is TGTGCCAGCTCACCATCCAGGTTTGGAGAGACCCAGTACTTC. It codes for CASSPSRFGETQYF. The rearrangement joins TRBV18 to TRBJ2-5; D call uncertain. V was shortened by 2 bases and J by 4 bases, with 11 bases between the two germline ends. CDR1 is KGHSH and CDR2 is LQKENI in the germline V gene. The CDR3 runs 14 residues.

V usage is TRBV7-3 and J usage is TRBJ2-3; the match to TRBD2 covers 7 bases. V lost 4 bases to trimming and J lost 2 bases; unmatched junction nucleotides: 9. Germline loops: CDR1 SGHTA, CDR2 FQGTGA. This CDR3 spans 16 amino acids. CDR3 DNA: TGTGCCAGCAGCTCCGGACTAGTGGGAGTCACAGATACGCAGTATTTT. Its protein product is CASSSGLVGVTDTQYF. Full variable domain (missing parts from reference TRBV7-3 and TRBJ2-3): GAGVSQTPSNKVTEKGKYVELRCDPISGHTALYWYRQSLGQGPEFLIYFQGTGAADDSGLPNDRFFAVRPEGSVSTLKIQRTERGDSAVYLCASSSGLVGVTDTQYFGPGTRLTVL.

The chain has TRBV27 and TRBJ1-1; 11 nucleotides align to TRBD1. CDR3 length: 16 amino acids. CDR1 MNHEY and CDR2 SMNVEV come from the germline V gene (reference sequence). J lost 5 bases, V lost 5 bases, and 10 bases had no gene match. CDR3 residues: CASSPWTGGSLTEAFF. For the CDR3, the DNA is TGTGCCAGCAGTCCCTGGACAGGGGGCTCTCTTACTGAAGCTTTCTTT.

This clonotype was found a few times. This chain links TRBV5-1 with TRBJ2-1; D is unclear. The V gene lost 4 bases and the J gene lost 0 bases, with 11 bases spanning the gap. Germline V gene sequence: CDR1 SGHRS, CDR2 YFSETQ. The CDR3 totals 15 residues. The CDR3 coding sequence is TGCGCCAGCAGCCACGTGCCAAGCTCCTACAATGAGCAGTTCTTC. It yields the protein CASSHVPSSYNEQFF. The variable domain in full, completed from reference TRBV5-1 and TRBJ2-1, reads KAGVTQTPRYLIKTRGQQVTLSCSPISGHRSVSWYQQTPGQGLQFLFEYFSETQRNKGNFPGRFSGRQFSNSRSEMNVSTLELGDSALYLCASSHVPSSYNEQFFGPGTRLTVL.

The chain is built from TRBV25-1 and TRBJ1-2; 9 nucleotides agree with TRBD1. The germline V gene has CDR1 MGHDK and CDR2 SYGVNS. The CDR3 runs 15 residues. The trim removed 5 bases at V and 4 bases at J, leaving 8 bases unmatched. Here the CDR3 reads CASSFPGQGTYGYTF. CDR3 in DNA: TGTGCCAGCAGTTTCCCGGGACAGGGAACCTATGGCTACACCTTC.

The chain combines TRBV6-5 with TRBJ2-1, with 7 positions matching TRBD2. Germline values: CDR1 MNHEY, CDR2 SVGAGI. The CDR3 has 19 residues. V dropped 2 bases and J dropped 4; count of bases not matched to a gene: 17. The CDR3: CASSYVVSSARREYNEQFF. The CDR3 DNA sequence: TGTGCCAGCAGTTACGTAGTCTCTAGCGCAAGGCGGGAGTACAATGAGCAGTTCTTC.

On this clonotype itself: An end of the junction differs from the germline gene, which may be a read error. The rearrangement uses TRBV29-1 and TRBJ2-1; 11 bases agree with TRBD2. CDR1 and CDR2 from the germline V gene are SQVTM and ANQGSEA. The CDR3 spans 14 residues. The CDR3 region is CSVVGTSGLNVQFF. In DNA, the CDR3 is TGCAGCGTTGTAGGGACTAGCGGACTAAATGTGCAGTTCTTC.